This TCR beta chain derives from a study of cytotoxic CD8 clonotypes in ibrutinib-treated CLL. Study summary: Response samples were taken after a median around eleven months of treatment, range 6 to 36. Sequencing produced an average of about 250,000 productive templates and 85,000 to 95,000 productive rearrangements per sample. Study-level results: Upon ibrutinib response clonality rose, and upon progression it fell back toward baseline.

Comment on this clone: Its target is not known.

Germline V gene lookup returns CDR1 SEHNR and CDR2 FQNEAQ (reference sequence). The CDR3 is made up of 17 amino acids. Trimming removed 5 bases from V and 3 bases from J; junction bases left unmatched: 11. Frozen PBMC stocks contributed around 1.8 micrograms of genomic DNA to the TCR beta libraries. The data were produced by immunoSEQ multiplex PCR, yet TCRdb's version contains in-frame clones alone and is incomplete. Here the sample spans 65,000 to 85,000 clones, approximately 90% being singletons. This TCR derives from a human donor with chronic lymphocytic leukemia. The material was PBMCs, obtained after 12 months of ibrutinib treatment. V and J are TRBV7-9 and TRBJ2-3; 10 bases match TRBD1. The CDR3 DNA reads TGTGCCAGCAGCAACCAGCGACAGGGGGCTTGGACAGATACGCAGTATTTT. It translates to CASSNQRQGAWTDTQYF.